This T cell receptor beta chain is from a study of follicular helper T cells after annual influenza vaccination. Unmatched junction bases numbered 8, after V lost 6 bases and J lost 8 bases. The CDR3 consists of 14 residues. Germline V gene data show CDR1 as MNHNS and CDR2 as SASEGT. Noted time point: 2015-2016 season, pre-vaccination. Sorted cTfh were non-naive CD4+CXCR5+PD-1+, either ICOS+CD38+ or ICOS-CD38-. The table came from immunoSEQ multiplex PCR; TCRdb's copy has only in-frame clones and leaves some out. The repertoire holds 9,500 to 15,000 clones, approximately 80% seen once, with about 3.7% in the top ten.

The origin of this receptor is an adult who received the influenza vaccine. Sequenced here: CXCR5+ CD38- circulating T follicular helper cells from blood, sampled on the day of influenza vaccination. Subset indicated: circulating Tfh, non-naive CD4+CXCR5+PD-1+ (ICOS+CD38+ or ICOS-CD38-). This chain connects TRBV6-1 to TRBJ1-4, with 8 bases lining up with TRBD1. The CDR3, as DNA: TGTGCCAGCAGCTCGACAGGGGCCGAGGAAAAACTGTTTTTT. Amino acid sequence: CASSSTGAEEKLFF.